The 21 T cell receptor beta chains presented below share a single source sample, sequenced in a study of shared clonotypes between healthy human individuals. Clones were read by immunoSEQ multiplex PCR, and TCRdb kept only the in-frame ones, dropping some. The profile covers about half a million clones, with approximately 71% appearing a single time and 12% taken by the ten largest. The sequenced sample consisted of PBMCs. The receptors shown here come from a woman in her thirties or forties in good health. Some clones in this sample may be carry-over from other donors' samples.

This clone was seen only once. The chain carries TRBV5-7 and TRBJ2-3; 14 bases agree with TRBD2. TRBV5-7 has ORF status, its function being uncertain. The junction had 3 bases not matched to a gene; V was cut back by 7 bases and J by 2 bases. The length of the CDR3 is 15 residues. CDR3 loop: CASWTSGRHTDTQYF. The CDR3 DNA follows: TGTGCCAGCTGGACTAGCGGGAGGCACACAGATACGCAGTATTTT.

The sample holds a few counts of this clone. The CDR3 reads CASSFRDGTGELFF. CDR3 DNA: TGTGCCAGCAGCTTCAGGGACGGGACCGGGGAGCTGTTTTTT. This chain links TRBV7-7 with TRBJ2-2; D is perhaps TRBD1 or TRBD2 (5 bases each). CDR3 size: 14 residues. CDR1 is SSHAT and CDR2 is FNYEAQ in the germline V gene (reference sequence). V dropped 3 bases and J dropped 5 bases, with 10 bases sitting between them.

The chain combines TRBV7-9 with TRBJ2-1; TRBD2 matches 9 bases. The trim removed 3 bases at V and 4 bases at J, leaving 10 bases unmatched. CDR1 and CDR2 (germline): SEHNR, FQNEAQ (reference sequence). CDR3 length: 17 residues. CDR3 nucleotide sequence: TGTGCCAGCAGCTTGGGGTTTAGTAGCGGGGGTTACAATGAGCAGTTCTTC. Residues: CASSLGFSSGGYNEQFF.

The chain carries TRBV28 and TRBJ2-5; D gene unclear. V was shortened by 4 bases and J by 3 bases, with 9 bases between the two germline ends. Germline V CDR1 and CDR2: MDHEN, SYDVKM. The CDR3 spans 13 residues. Here the CDR3 reads CASSSTPKETQYF. DNA of the CDR3: TGTGCCAGCAGTTCGACACCGAAAGAGACCCAGTACTTC.

With respect to this clone: Since a much larger clone is just one base distant, this may be a read error. J is TRBJ1-5 and V is TRBV29-1; the D gene is possibly TRBD1 (6 bases). The CDR3 has 14 amino acids. In germline, CDR1 is SQVTM, CDR2 ANQGSEA. Trimming pared 7 bases from V and 0 bases from J, leaving 13 bases between. DNA for the CDR3: TGCAGCGCAGCTACAGGGAGTAGCAATCAGCCCCAGCATTTT. This translates into CSAATGSSNQPQHF.

V and J are TRBV5-1 and TRBJ2-3, with D perhaps given as TRBD1 or TRBD2 (7 bases each). Trimming removed 2 bases from V and 2 bases from J, with 12 bases in between. The CDR3 runs to 15 residues. CDR1 is SGHRS and CDR2 is YFSETQ in the germline V gene. For the CDR3, the DNA is TGCGCCAGCAGCTTCCAGGGGGGGTCCACAGATACGCAGTATTTT. Translating it yields CASSFQGGSTDTQYF.

The V call is TRBV19, the J call TRBJ1-4; tentative D call: TRBD1 (5 bases). Germline V gene sequence: CDR1 LNHDA, CDR2 SQIVND (reference sequence). The CDR3 totals 16 residues. V was trimmed by 2 bases and J by 5 bases, leaving 15 bases between them. CDR3 sequence (DNA): TGTGCCAGTAGTATACGACTGACGGGGGTCAATGAAAAACTGTTTTTT. This encodes CASSIRLTGVNEKLFF.

J is TRBJ2-3 and V is TRBV9, with a tentative D call TRBD1 (6 bases). With 0 bases removed from V and 5 bases from J, the gap between germline ends came to 10 bases. Looked up from germline, CDR1 is SGDLS and CDR2 is YYNGEE. The CDR3 loop spans 14 amino acids. As DNA, the CDR3 is TGTGCCAGCAGCGTAGCGGGACACCAAGATACGCAGTATTTT. It yields the protein CASSVAGHQDTQYF.

The table lists this clone with a few counts. This chain uses TRBV2 with TRBJ2-5; TRBD1 matches at 12 bases. The CDR3 consists of 15 residues. The trim removed 6 bases at V and 7 bases at J, leaving 9 bases unmatched. The germline gives CDR1 SNHLY, CDR2 FYNNEI. The DNA of the CDR3 is TGTGCCAGCAGCCCGGGACAGGGGGCGCTTGGGACCCAGTACTTC. It translates to CASSPGQGALGTQYF.

The chain has TRBV30 and TRBJ1-3; the match to TRBD1 covers 7 bases. Trimming at V came to 7 bases and at J to 2 bases, leaving 8 bases not matched to a gene. The CDR3 spans 14 residues. The germline CDR1 and CDR2 sequences are GTSNPN and SVGIG (reference sequence). This chain's CDR3 is CAYMGQYTGNTIYF. The CDR3 DNA reads as TGTGCCTACATGGGACAGTATACTGGAAACACCATATATTTT.

V usage is TRBV5-1 and J usage is TRBJ2-1, with D perhaps matching TRBD2 (6 bases). The V gene lost 0 bases and the J gene lost 6 bases, with 10 bases spanning the gap. CDR1 is SGHRS, CDR2 YFSETQ, per germline. The CDR3 length is 14 residues. The CDR3 protein is CASSLVDYLNEQFF. The CDR3 region has the DNA TGCGCCAGCAGCTTGGTGGACTACCTCAATGAGCAGTTCTTC.

This clone came up many times. The CDR3 nucleotides read TGTGCCAGCAGCTTAGGAGACGCCCCTAATCAGCCCCAGCATTTT. Its translation is CASSLGDAPNQPQHF. The chain carries TRBV7-9 and TRBJ1-5; D call uncertain. The CDR3 length is 15 residues. V was trimmed by 1 base and J by 4 bases, leaving 11 bases between them. CDR1 and CDR2 from the germline V gene are SEHNR and FQNEAQ (reference sequence).

J is TRBJ1-4 and V is TRBV4-2, with a weak D call TRBD1 (5 bases). CDR3 length: 18 amino acids. From germline, CDR1 is LGHNA and CDR2 YNFKEQ. V dropped 0 bases and J dropped 2 bases, with 16 bases sitting between them. The CDR3 here is CASSQEGPSGGTNEKLFF. The CDR3 DNA follows: TGTGCCAGCAGCCAAGAGGGACCCAGCGGTGGGACTAATGAAAAACTGTTTTTT.

This clone is a singleton in its sample. A far larger clone differs by one base, so this is likely a read error. The gene calls are TRBV28 and TRBJ2-1, with 8 nucleotides matching TRBD2. Germline V lookup: CDR1 MDHEN, CDR2 SYDVKM. This CDR3 contains 15 residues. DNA of the CDR3: TGTGCCAGCAGTTACAGGCGGGAGGTTCCCAATGAGCGGTTCTTC. Translation gives CASSYRREVPNERFF.

This chain connects TRBV28 to TRBJ2-7; TRBD1 is a possible D gene (5 bases). Germline V gives CDR1 MDHEN, CDR2 SYDVKM. The CDR3 sequence is 13 residues long. V was cut by 6 bases and J by 3 bases, with 12 bases left in between. CDR3 amino acids: CASRLPDSYEQYF. CDR3 bases: TGTGCCAGCAGACTCCCCGACAGCTACGAGCAGTACTTC. The full variable domain, rest sourced from reference TRBV28 and TRBJ2-7, is DVKVTQSSRYLVKRTGEKVFLECVQDMDHENMFWYRQDPGLGLRLIYFSYDVKMKEKGDIPEGYSVSREKKERFSLILESASTNQTSMYLCASRLPDSYEQYFGPGTRLTVT.

The chain recombines TRBV5-6 with TRBJ1-1, with TRBD1 matching over 8 bases. The V gene end was trimmed by 4 bases and the J gene end by 5 bases; junction bases not matched to a gene: 7. This CDR3 spans 14 amino acids. CDR1 is SGHDT and CDR2 is YYEEEE in the germline V gene. In DNA form, the CDR3 reads TGTGCCAGCAGCACCCAGGGGGCTTGGACTGAAGCTTTCTTT. This codes for CASSTQGAWTEAFF.

V usage is TRBV6-6 and J usage is TRBJ2-7, with TRBD1 as a possible D gene (7 bases). Deletions cut 5 bases from V and 6 bases from J, with 20 bases between. CDR1 and CDR2 (germline): MNHNY, SVGAGI (reference sequence). The CDR3 runs 15 residues. The CDR3 spells CASSRGTATKTEQYF. The CDR3 DNA sequence: TGTGCCAGCAGTCGGGGGACAGCCACAAAAACCGAGCAGTACTTC.

V and J are TRBV27 and TRBJ2-6; D unresolved. Between the trimmed V and J ends, which lost 5 bases and 0 bases, there was a span of 14 bases. This CDR3 is 17 amino acids long. CDR1 and CDR2 from the germline V gene are MNHEY and SMNVEV (reference sequence). CDR3 in DNA: TGTGCCAGCAGTCGACCGACGGATAACTCTGGGGCCAACGTCCTGACTTTC. Residues: CASSRPTDNSGANVLTF.

The chain links TRBV19 to TRBJ2-7; possibly TRBD2 for D (6 bases). V shed 2 bases and J shed 2 bases, with 10 bases lying between them. The CDR3 runs 14 residues. Germline CDR1 LNHDA, CDR2 SQIVND (reference sequence). Here the CDR3 reads CASSIRTIPYEQYF. The CDR3 coding sequence is TGTGCCAGTAGTATAAGGACTATCCCCTACGAGCAGTACTTC. Drawing the rest from reference TRBV19 and TRBJ2-7, the complete variable domain is DGGITQSPKYLFRKEGQNVTLSCEQNLNHDAMYWYRQDPGQGLRLIYYSQIVNDFQKGDIAEGYSVSREKKESFPLTVTSAQKNPTAFYLCASSIRTIPYEQYFGPGTRLTVT.

V is TRBV5-4 and J is TRBJ2-3, with 7 bases identical to TRBD1. The CDR3 is 15 amino acids. The V segment lost 4 bases and the J segment 2 bases; nucleotides outside the gene matches: 7. Germline loops: CDR1 SGHNT, CDR2 YYREEE (reference sequence). The CDR3: CASSRTGQYTDTQYF. The CDR3 nucleotides are TGTGCCAGCAGCCGCACGGGACAGTACACAGATACGCAGTATTTT.

In its sample, this clone was seen once. DNA of the CDR3: TGTGCCAGCAGCTTTGCCCAGGGAACACGGAATGAGCAGTTCTTC. Its translation: CASSFAQGTRNEQFF. This rearrangement joins TRBV7-9 to TRBJ2-1; tentative D call: TRBD1 (5 bases). CDR1 and CDR2 from the germline V gene are SEHNR and FQNEAQ (reference sequence). The CDR3 totals 15 residues. V was pared by 3 bases and J by 7 bases, with 16 bases between.